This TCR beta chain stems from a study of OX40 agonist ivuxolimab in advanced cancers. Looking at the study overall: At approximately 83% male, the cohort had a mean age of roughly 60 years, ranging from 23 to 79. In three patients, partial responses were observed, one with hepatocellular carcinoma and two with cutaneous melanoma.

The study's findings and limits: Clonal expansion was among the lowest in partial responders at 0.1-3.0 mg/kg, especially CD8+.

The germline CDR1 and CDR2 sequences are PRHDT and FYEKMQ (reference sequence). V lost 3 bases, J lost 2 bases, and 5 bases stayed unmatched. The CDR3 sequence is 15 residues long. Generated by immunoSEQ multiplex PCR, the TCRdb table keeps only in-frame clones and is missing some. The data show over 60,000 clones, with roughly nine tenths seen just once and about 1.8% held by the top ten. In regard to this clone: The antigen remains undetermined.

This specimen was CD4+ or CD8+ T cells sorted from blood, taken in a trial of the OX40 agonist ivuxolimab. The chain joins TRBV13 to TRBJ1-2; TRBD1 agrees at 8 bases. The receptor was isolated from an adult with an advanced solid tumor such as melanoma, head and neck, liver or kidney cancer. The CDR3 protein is CASSLRGQGNYGYTF. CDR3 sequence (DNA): TGTGCCAGCAGCTTGAGAGGACAGGGAAACTATGGCTACACCTTC. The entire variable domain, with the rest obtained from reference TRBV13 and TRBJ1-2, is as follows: AAGVIQSPRHLIKEKRETATLKCYPIPRHDTVYWYQQGPGQDPQFLISFYEKMQSDKGSIPDRFSAQQFSDYHSELNMSSLELGDSALYFCASSLRGQGNYGYTFGSGTRLTVV.